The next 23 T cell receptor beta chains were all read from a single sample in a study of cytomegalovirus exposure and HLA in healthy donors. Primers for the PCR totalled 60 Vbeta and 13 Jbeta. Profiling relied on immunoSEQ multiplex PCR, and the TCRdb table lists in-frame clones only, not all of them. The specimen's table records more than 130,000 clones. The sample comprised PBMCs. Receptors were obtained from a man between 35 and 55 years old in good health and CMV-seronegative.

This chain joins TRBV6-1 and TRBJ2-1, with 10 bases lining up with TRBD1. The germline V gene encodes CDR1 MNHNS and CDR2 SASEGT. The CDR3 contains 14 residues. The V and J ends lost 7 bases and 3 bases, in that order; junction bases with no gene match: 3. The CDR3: CASKGQGVYNEQFF. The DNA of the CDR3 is TGTGCCAGCAAAGGACAGGGGGTCTACAATGAGCAGTTCTTC.

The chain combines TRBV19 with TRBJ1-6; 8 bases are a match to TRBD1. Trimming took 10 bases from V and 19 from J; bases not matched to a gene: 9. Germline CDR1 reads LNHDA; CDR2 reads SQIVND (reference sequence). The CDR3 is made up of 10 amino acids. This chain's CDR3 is CATFRDRLHF. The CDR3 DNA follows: TGTGCCACGTTCCGGGACAGGCTACACTTT.

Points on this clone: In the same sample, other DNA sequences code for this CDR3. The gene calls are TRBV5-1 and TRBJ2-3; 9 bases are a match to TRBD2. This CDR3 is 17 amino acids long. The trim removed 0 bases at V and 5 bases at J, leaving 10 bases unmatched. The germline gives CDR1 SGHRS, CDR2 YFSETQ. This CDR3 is CASSLALAGGPQDTQYF. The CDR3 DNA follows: TGCGCCAGCAGCTTGGCACTTGCGGGGGGGCCTCAAGATACGCAGTATTTT.

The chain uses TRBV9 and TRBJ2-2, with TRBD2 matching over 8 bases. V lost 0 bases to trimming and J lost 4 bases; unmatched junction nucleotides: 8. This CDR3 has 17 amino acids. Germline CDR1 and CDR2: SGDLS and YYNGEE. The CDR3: CASSVVASGWATGELFF. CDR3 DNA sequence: TGTGCCAGCAGCGTAGTGGCTAGCGGGTGGGCCACCGGGGAGCTGTTTTTT.

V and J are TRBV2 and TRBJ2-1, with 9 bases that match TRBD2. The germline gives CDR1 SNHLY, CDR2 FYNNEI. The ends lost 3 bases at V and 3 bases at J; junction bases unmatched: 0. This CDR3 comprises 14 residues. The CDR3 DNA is TGTGCCAGCAGTGAGCGGGGGGGCTACAATGAGCAGTTCTTC. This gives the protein CASSERGGYNEQFF.

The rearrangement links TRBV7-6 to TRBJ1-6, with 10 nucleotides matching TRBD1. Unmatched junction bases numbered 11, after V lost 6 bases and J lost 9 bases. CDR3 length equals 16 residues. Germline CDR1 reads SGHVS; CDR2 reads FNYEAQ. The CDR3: CASSAGTGDLGSPLHF. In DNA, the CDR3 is TGTGCCAGCAGTGCCGGGACAGGGGATCTTGGTTCACCCCTCCACTTT.

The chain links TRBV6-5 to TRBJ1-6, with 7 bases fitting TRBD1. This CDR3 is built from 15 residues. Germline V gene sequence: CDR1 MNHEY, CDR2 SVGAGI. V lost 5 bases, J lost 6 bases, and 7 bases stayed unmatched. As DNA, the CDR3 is TGTGCCAGCAGTCCCGACAGGGTGGGTAATTCACCCCTCCACTTT. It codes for CASSPDRVGNSPLHF.

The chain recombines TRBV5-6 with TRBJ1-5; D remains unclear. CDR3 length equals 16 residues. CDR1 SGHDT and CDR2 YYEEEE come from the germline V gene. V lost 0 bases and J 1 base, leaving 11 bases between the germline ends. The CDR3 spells CASSLAGKGSNQPQHF. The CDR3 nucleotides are TGTGCCAGCAGCTTGGCCGGGAAGGGAAGCAATCAGCCCCAGCATTTT. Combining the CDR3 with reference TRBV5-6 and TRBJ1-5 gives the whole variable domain DAGVTQSPTHLIKTRGQQVTLRCSPKSGHDTVSWYQQALGQGPQFIFQYYEEEERQRGNFPDRFSGHQFPNYSSELNVNALLLGDSALYLCASSLAGKGSNQPQHFGDGTRLSIL.

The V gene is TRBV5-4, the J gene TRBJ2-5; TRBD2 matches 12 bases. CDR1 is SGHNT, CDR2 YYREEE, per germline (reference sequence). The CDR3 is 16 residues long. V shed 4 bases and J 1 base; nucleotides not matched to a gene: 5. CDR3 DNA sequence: TGTGCCAGCAGCATTGCTAGCGGGGGGGGCCAAGAGACCCAGTACTTC. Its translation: CASSIASGGGQETQYF.

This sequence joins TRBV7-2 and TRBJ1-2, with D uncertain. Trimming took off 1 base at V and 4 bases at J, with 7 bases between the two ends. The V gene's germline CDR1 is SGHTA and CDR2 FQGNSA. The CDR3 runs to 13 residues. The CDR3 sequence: CASSLGAGYGYTF. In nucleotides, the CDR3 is TGTGCCAGCAGCTTAGGCGCGGGCTATGGCTACACCTTC.

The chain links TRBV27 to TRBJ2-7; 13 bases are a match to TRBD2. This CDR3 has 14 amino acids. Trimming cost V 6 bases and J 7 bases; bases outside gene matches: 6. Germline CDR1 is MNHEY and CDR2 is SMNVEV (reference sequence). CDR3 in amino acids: CASRPGTSGAEQYF. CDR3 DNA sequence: TGTGCCAGCAGACCTGGGACTAGCGGGGCGGAGCAGTACTTC.

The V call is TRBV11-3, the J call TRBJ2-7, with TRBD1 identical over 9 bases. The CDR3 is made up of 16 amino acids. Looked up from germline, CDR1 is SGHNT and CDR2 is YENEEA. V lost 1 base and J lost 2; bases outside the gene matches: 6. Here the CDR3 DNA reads TGTGCCAGCAGCTTAGGCGGGACAGGGACGACCTACGAGCAGTACTTC. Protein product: CASSLGGTGTTYEQYF.

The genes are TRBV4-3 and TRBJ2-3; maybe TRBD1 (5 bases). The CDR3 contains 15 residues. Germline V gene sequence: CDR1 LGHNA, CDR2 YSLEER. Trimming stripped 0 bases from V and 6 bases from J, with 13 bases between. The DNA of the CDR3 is TGCGCCAGCAGCCAAGATAGGGGTGCTGCGGATACGCAGTATTTT. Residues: CASSQDRGAADTQYF.

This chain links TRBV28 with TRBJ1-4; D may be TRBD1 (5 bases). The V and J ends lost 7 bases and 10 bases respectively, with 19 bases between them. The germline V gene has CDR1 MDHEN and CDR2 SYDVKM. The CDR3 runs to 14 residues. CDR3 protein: CASTEDTALGKLFF. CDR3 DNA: TGTGCCAGCACCGAGGACACGGCCTTGGGAAAACTGTTTTTT.

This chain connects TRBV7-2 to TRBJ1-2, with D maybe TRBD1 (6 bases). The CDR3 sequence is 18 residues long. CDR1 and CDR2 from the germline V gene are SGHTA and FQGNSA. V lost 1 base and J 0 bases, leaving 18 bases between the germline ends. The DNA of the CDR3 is TGTGCCAGCAGCTTAGTGGGGATCAGGGGCAGAGCTAACTATGGCTACACCTTC. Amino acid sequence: CASSLVGIRGRANYGYTF.

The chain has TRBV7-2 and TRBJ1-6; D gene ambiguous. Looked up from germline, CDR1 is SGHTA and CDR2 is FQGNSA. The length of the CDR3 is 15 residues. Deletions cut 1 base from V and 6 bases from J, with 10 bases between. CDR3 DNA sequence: TGTGCCAGCAGCTTAGTTGCCAACAGTAATTCACCCCTCCACTTT. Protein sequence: CASSLVANSNSPLHF. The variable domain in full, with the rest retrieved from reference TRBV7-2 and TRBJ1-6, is GAGVSQSPSNKVTEKGKDVELRCDPISGHTALYWYRQSLGQGLEFLIYFQGNSAPDKSGLPSDRFSAERTGGSVSTLTIQRTQQEDSAVYLCASSLVANSNSPLHFGNGTRLTVT.

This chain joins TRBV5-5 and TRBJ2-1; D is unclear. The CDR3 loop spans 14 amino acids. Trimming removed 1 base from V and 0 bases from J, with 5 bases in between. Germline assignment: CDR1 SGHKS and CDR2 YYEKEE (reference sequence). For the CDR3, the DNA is TGTGCCAGCAGCTTGCTCAGCTCCTACAATGAGCAGTTCTTC. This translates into CASSLLSSYNEQFF.

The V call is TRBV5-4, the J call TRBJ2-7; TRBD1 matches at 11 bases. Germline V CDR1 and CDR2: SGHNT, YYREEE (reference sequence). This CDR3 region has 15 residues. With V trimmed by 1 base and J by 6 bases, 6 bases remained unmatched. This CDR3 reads CASSLRDRGTGEQYF. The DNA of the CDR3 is TGTGCCAGCAGCTTGCGGGACAGGGGGACGGGCGAGCAGTACTTC.

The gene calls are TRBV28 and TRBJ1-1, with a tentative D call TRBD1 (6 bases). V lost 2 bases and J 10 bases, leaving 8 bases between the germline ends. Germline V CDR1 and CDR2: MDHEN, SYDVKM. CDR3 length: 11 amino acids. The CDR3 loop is CASSLTGRAFF. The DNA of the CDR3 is TGTGCCAGCAGTTTAACAGGGAGAGCTTTCTTT.

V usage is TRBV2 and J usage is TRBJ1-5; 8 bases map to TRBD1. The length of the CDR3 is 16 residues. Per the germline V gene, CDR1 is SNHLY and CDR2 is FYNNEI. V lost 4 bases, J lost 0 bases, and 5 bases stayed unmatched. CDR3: CASSATGATSNQPQHF. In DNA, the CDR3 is TGTGCCAGCAGTGCGACAGGGGCTACTAGCAATCAGCCCCAGCATTTT.

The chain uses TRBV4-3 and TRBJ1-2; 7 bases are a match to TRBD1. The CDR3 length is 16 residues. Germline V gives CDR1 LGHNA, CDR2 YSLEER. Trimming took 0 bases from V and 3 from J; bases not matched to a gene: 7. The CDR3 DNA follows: TGCGCCAGCAGCCAAGATTTAGCAGGGGGATACTATGGCTACACCTTC. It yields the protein CASSQDLAGGYYGYTF.

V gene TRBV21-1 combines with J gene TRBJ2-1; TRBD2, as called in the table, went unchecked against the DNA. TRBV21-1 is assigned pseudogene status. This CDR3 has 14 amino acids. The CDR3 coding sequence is TGTGCCAGCAGCAAAGTCAAGGGAGGTAATGAGCAGTTCTTC. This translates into CASSKVKGGNEQFF.

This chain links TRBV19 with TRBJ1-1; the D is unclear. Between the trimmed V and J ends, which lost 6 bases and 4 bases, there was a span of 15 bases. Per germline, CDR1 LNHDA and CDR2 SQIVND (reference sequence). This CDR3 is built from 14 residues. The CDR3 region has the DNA TGTGCCAGTAGCCCCCCGCAGTTAGCCACTGAAGCTTTCTTT. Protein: CASSPPQLATEAFF.